One and the same sample provided the 23 T cell receptor beta chains below, sequenced in a study of blood T cell repertoires in COVID-19. TCRdb's table, derived via immunoSEQ multiplex PCR, lists solely in-frame clones and lacks some. The sample includes 200,000 to 250,000 clones, approximately 90% of them seen just once. The sequencing sample was made of peripheral blood. Source of these receptors: a man aged 25 to 45 with COVID-19, enrolled during active disease.

The chain uses TRBV18 and TRBJ1-5; tentatively, D is TRBD1 (5 bases). CDR3 length: 15 residues. Trimming took off 3 bases at V and 2 bases at J, with 11 bases between the two ends. Germline lookup yields CDR1 KGHSH and CDR2 LQKENI. The CDR3: CASSPQGVGNQPQHF. The DNA for the CDR3 is TGTGCCAGCTCACCTCAGGGTGTGGGCAATCAGCCCCAGCATTTT.

The chain joins TRBV20-1 to TRBJ1-1; no reliable D call. V shed 3 bases and J shed 1 base, with 12 bases lying between them. The CDR3 runs 14 residues. From germline, CDR1 is DFQATT and CDR2 SNEGSKA (reference sequence). The CDR3 region has the DNA TGCAGTGCTAGTGTCCGGTCGGGGAACACTGAAGCTTTCTTT. Translation: CSASVRSGNTEAFF.

The V call is TRBV25-1, the J call TRBJ1-1; 9 nucleotides line up with TRBD1. CDR3 length: 14 residues. The V and J ends lost 7 bases and 3 bases, in that order; junction bases with no gene match: 6. In germline, CDR1 is MGHDK, CDR2 SYGVNS. CDR3 loop: CASTRGQGHTEAFF. The CDR3 nucleotides are TGTGCCAGCACTAGGGGACAGGGCCACACTGAAGCTTTCTTT.

The J gene is TRBJ1-5, the V gene TRBV4-1; the match to TRBD1 covers 7 bases. The germline CDR1 and CDR2 sequences are MGHRA and YSYEKL. V shed 1 base, J shed 2 bases, and the junction held 5 bases outside the gene matches. The CDR3 totals 16 residues. The CDR3 spells CASSQGDRVGNQPQHF. For the CDR3, the DNA is TGCGCCAGCAGCCAAGGCGACAGGGTGGGCAATCAGCCCCAGCATTTT.

This clone occurred once. The V gene is TRBV4-1, the J gene TRBJ1-6; 7 bases are a match to TRBD1. CDR3 length: 16 residues. With V trimmed by 1 base and J by 7 bases, 7 bases remained unmatched. In germline, CDR1 is MGHRA, CDR2 YSYEKL. The CDR3 DNA reads as TGCGCCAGCAGCCAAGTTATATCCAGGGGGAATTCACCCCTCCACTTT. The encoded protein is CASSQVISRGNSPLHF.

CDR3 sequence: CASSLDRNQPQHF. Written as DNA, the CDR3 is TGTGCCAGCAGCCTGGACAGAAATCAGCCCCAGCATTTT. This chain connects TRBV7-2 to TRBJ1-5; D perhaps matches TRBD1 (6 bases). Trimming cost V 5 bases and J 4 bases, with 9 bases left between them. This CDR3 contains 13 residues. CDR1 and CDR2 (germline): SGHTA, FQGNSA. The variable domain in full, completed from reference TRBV7-2 and TRBJ1-5, reads GAGVSQSPSNKVTEKGKDVELRCDPISGHTALYWYRQSLGQGLEFLIYFQGNSAPDKSGLPSDRFSAERTGGSVSTLTIQRTQQEDSAVYLCASSLDRNQPQHFGDGTRLSIL.

The chain joins TRBV6-5 to TRBJ1-6, with D maybe TRBD1 (6 bases). Germline V gives CDR1 MNHEY, CDR2 SVGAGI. Trimming removed 2 bases from V and 12 bases from J, with 14 bases in between. The CDR3 spans 14 residues. The CDR3 DNA sequence: TGTGCCAGCAGTTACCCTGGGGGCCAGGGACCCCTCCACTTT. This codes for CASSYPGGQGPLHF.

This chain connects TRBV19 to TRBJ2-5; 8 positions agree with TRBD2. CDR1 and CDR2 (germline): LNHDA, SQIVND (reference sequence). Trimming cost V 8 bases and J 5 bases; bases outside gene matches: 7. The CDR3 runs 13 residues. The CDR3 spells CASRGLALETQYF. The CDR3 DNA follows: TGTGCCAGTCGTGGACTAGCTTTGGAGACCCAGTACTTC.

In its sample, this clone is medium-sized. The V and J genes are TRBV7-7 and TRBJ2-1, with a tentative D call TRBD1 (5 bases). Germline V gene data show CDR1 as SSHAT and CDR2 as FNYEAQ (reference sequence). The CDR3 is 14 amino acids. Trimming cost V 1 base and J 7 bases, with 11 bases left between them. CDR3 nucleotide sequence: TGTGCCAGCAGCTTAGGTAGGGGCTCGAATGAGCAGTTCTTC. The encoded protein is CASSLGRGSNEQFF.

V usage is TRBV12-3 or TRBV12-4 and J usage is TRBJ2-1; D possibly corresponds to TRBD1 (5 bases). V lost 6 bases and J 3 bases, leaving 9 bases between the germline ends. This CDR3 has 13 residues. The CDR3 DNA reads TGTGCCAGCAGATGGGGCGGCTACAATGAGCAGTTCTTC. Its protein product is CASRWGGYNEQFF.

The chain is built from TRBV6-5 and TRBJ1-3; D is undetermined. CDR1 and CDR2 (germline): MNHEY, SVGAGI. The CDR3 spans 13 residues. Trimming pared 6 bases from V and 10 bases from J, leaving 16 bases between. CDR3 DNA sequence: TGTGCCAGCAGGGAGGGCACTACTCCTACCATATATTTT. Residues: CASREGTTPTIYF.

The chain has TRBV7-8 and TRBJ2-7, with 8 bases identical to TRBD1. V shed 2 bases, J shed 1 base, and the junction held 10 bases outside the gene matches. Looked up from germline, CDR1 is SGHVS and CDR2 is FQNEAQ. The CDR3 consists of 17 residues. CDR3 bases: TGTGCCAGCAGCTTACGGGACCGGGACAGGACTTCCTACGAGCAGTACTTC. It is translated as CASSLRDRDRTSYEQYF.

J is TRBJ2-1 and V is TRBV19; 8 positions agree with TRBD1. J was trimmed by 9 bases and V by 3 bases; bases with no gene match: 7. The CDR3 is 14 residues long. Germline V CDR1 and CDR2: LNHDA, SQIVND (reference sequence). The CDR3 loop is CASSISPGGSEQFF. The DNA of the CDR3 is TGTGCCAGTAGTATCTCCCCAGGGGGCAGTGAGCAGTTCTTC.

The chain is built from TRBV5-1 and TRBJ2-5, with 7 bases fitting TRBD1. The CDR3 is made up of 13 amino acids. Germline CDR1 and CDR2: SGHRS and YFSETQ. The trim removed 7 bases at V and 0 bases at J, leaving 3 bases unmatched. In nucleotides, the CDR3 is TGCGCCAGCTATGGACAGGACCAAGAGACCCAGTACTTC. Its translation: CASYGQDQETQYF.

The count of this clone is one. The chain combines TRBV9 with TRBJ2-5; D is undetermined. Germline V CDR1 and CDR2: SGDLS, YYNGEE. V was shortened by 3 bases and J by 5 bases, with 14 bases between the two germline ends. The CDR3 sequence is 14 residues long. The CDR3 reads CASSAPLAFETQYF. CDR3 DNA sequence: TGTGCCAGCAGCGCCCCGTTGGCCTTTGAGACCCAGTACTTC.

The chain combines TRBV6-2 or TRBV6-3 with TRBJ1-5, with 7 bases identical to TRBD1. CDR3 length: 19 amino acids. The germline V gene encodes CDR1 MNHEY and CDR2 SVGEGT. V gave up 0 bases and J gave up 0 bases; unmatched junction bases: 11. The CDR3 protein is CASSYSTLGQVYSNQPQHF. The CDR3 DNA is TGTGCCAGCAGTTACTCAACGCTAGGACAGGTTTATAGCAATCAGCCCCAGCATTTT.

CDR3 DNA sequence: TGTGCCAGCAGATTGACAGGTTCAGACTATGGCTACACCTTC. It specifies CASRLTGSDYGYTF. The chain carries TRBV6-4 and TRBJ1-2; D perhaps matches TRBD1 (6 bases). In germline, CDR1 is MRHNA, CDR2 SNTAGT. The CDR3 is 14 residues long. Trimming pared 6 bases from V and 3 bases from J, leaving 14 bases between.

This chain links TRBV4-2 with TRBJ1-2; D is uncertain. The CDR3 covers 15 residues. Trimming pared 0 bases from V and 2 bases from J, leaving 10 bases between. Germline values: CDR1 LGHNA, CDR2 YNFKEQ. In DNA form, the CDR3 reads TGTGCCAGCAGCCAAGATCCAGGTTTGAACTATGGCTACACCTTC. Translation gives CASSQDPGLNYGYTF.

This clone was recorded only once. Written as DNA, the CDR3 is TGTGCCAGCAGCTTCCTGGACTACACGAACACCGGGGAGCTGTTTTTT. This codes for CASSFLDYTNTGELFF. The chain carries TRBV7-9 and TRBJ2-2; weak D call: TRBD2 (6 bases). The V and J ends lost 3 bases and 0 bases respectively, with 11 bases between them. This CDR3 comprises 16 residues. Germline CDR1 and CDR2: SEHNR and FQNEAQ (reference sequence).

This chain connects TRBV7-8 to TRBJ2-5; 7 positions match TRBD2. Germline V lookup: CDR1 SGHVS, CDR2 FQNEAQ. CDR3 length: 11 residues. J was trimmed by 4 bases and V by 8 bases; bases with no gene match: 1. The DNA for the CDR3 is TGTGCCAGCGGGGGGGGAGAGACCCAGTACTTC. Its translation: CASGGGETQYF. The full variable domain, its missing parts supplied by reference TRBV7-8 and TRBJ2-5, is GAGVSQSPRYKVAKRGQDVALRCDPISGHVSLFWYQQALGQGPEFLTYFQNEAQLDKSGLPSDRFFAERPEGSVSTLKIQRTQQEDSAVYLCASGGGETQYFGPGTRLLVL.

The rearrangement joins TRBV5-6 to TRBJ2-5; a weak D match, TRBD2 (6 bases). Trimming stripped 5 bases from V and 3 bases from J, with 11 bases between. Germline CDR1 reads SGHDT; CDR2 reads YYEEEE. This CDR3 contains 13 residues. The CDR3 DNA reads TGTGCCAGCAGTTCGGGACTTGAAGAGACCCAGTACTTC. It encodes CASSSGLEETQYF. The full variable domain, in which reference TRBV5-6 and TRBJ2-5 provide the parts outside the CDR3, is DAGVTQSPTHLIKTRGQQVTLRCSPKSGHDTVSWYQQALGQGPQFIFQYYEEEERQRGNFPDRFSGHQFPNYSSELNVNALLLGDSALYLCASSSGLEETQYFGPGTRLLVL.

The chain links TRBV9 to TRBJ1-2; D possibly corresponds to TRBD1 (5 bases). The CDR3 runs 14 residues. Germline V gene sequence: CDR1 SGDLS, CDR2 YYNGEE. V was pared by 5 bases and J by 1 base, with 12 bases between. For the CDR3, the DNA is TGTGCCAGCAGGTCTAAGGGGCGTAACTATGGCTACACCTTC. This codes for CASRSKGRNYGYTF.

The V and J genes are TRBV4-3 and TRBJ1-3, with D possibly being TRBD1 (5 bases). CDR3 length equals 15 residues. Germline V gene sequence: CDR1 LGHNA, CDR2 YSLEER. Trimming removed 3 bases at V and 2 bases at J, with 11 bases between. The CDR3 protein is CASSQATVPGNTIYF. Written as DNA, the CDR3 is TGCGCCAGCAGCCAGGCGACAGTACCTGGAAACACCATATATTTT.